The clone carrying this T cell receptor (beta chain) was seen only a few times. The antigen is not known. Each single cDNA molecule received a unique molecular identifier. TCRdb called the 5' RACE reads again in MiXCR, with one record for every CDR3 protein. The sample contains tens of thousands of distinct CDR3 sequences, around 9.3% of which appear only once. These data originate in a study of early T cells in non-severe SARS-CoV-2 infection. Study details: Unsorted whole blood bulk RNA was sequenced, with unpaired chains. General study results and limits: Missing private and CD4 specificities, VDJdb matching favored anti-spike CD8 responses.

Germline V gene data show CDR1 as DFQATT and CDR2 as SNEGSKA (reference sequence). Trimming cost V 3 bases and J 3 bases, with 14 bases left between them. The CDR3 sequence is 14 residues long. The sample in question was whole blood, obtained at baseline. V is TRBV20-1 and J is TRBJ2-5; D is possibly TRBD2 (5 bases). The clonotype was recovered from an adult who was a healthcare worker with PCR-confirmed SARS-CoV-2 infection or an uninfected control (not recorded which). The CDR3 DNA follows: TGCAGTGCTAGGATCCCGGGAAACAAAGAGACCCAGTACTTC. Protein product: CSARIPGNKETQYF.